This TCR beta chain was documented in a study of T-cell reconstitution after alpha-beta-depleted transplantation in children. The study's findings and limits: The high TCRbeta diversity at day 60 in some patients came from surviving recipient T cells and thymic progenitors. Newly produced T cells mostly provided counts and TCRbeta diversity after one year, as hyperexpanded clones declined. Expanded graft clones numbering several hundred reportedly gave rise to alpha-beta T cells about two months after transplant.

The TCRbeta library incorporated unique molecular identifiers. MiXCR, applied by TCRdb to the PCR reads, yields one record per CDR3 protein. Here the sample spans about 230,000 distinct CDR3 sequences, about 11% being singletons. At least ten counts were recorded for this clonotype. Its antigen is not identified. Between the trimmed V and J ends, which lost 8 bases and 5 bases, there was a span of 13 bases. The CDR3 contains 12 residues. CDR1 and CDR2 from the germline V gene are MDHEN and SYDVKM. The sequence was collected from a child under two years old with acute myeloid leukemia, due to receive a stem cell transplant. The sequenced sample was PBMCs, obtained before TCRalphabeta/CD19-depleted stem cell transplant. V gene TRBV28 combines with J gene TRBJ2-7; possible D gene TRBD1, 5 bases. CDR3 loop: CASLDSTDEQYF. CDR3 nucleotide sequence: TGTGCCAGCCTCGACAGTACCGACGAGCAGTACTTC.